This T cell receptor beta chain was retrieved from a study of T cell responses to AZD1222 COVID-19 vaccine. The CDR3 is made up of 12 amino acids. Germline V gene data show CDR1 as MDHEN and CDR2 as SYDVKM. With 6 bases removed from V and 2 bases from J, the gap between germline ends came to 4 bases. The protocol was immunoSEQ multiplex PCR, while the TCRdb copy is restricted to in-frame clones and leaves out a portion. The top ten clones hold about 4% of a sample with under 200,000 clones, 90% to 95% of them seen once. The sequence was collected from an adult who received the MenACWY meningococcal vaccine as a control. The sequences come from peripheral blood, collected 28 days after the second dose of the MenACWY control vaccine. The rearrangement joins TRBV28 to TRBJ2-2; no clear D gene. The CDR3 DNA reads as TGTGCCAGCAGGGGAAACACCGGGGAGCTGTTTTTT. It codes for CASRGNTGELFF.